These T cell receptor beta chains were read from a single sample in a study of patients and donors after allogeneic stem cell transplantation. TCRdb passed the RT-PCR reads through MiXCR, listing each CDR3 protein once. The table records more than 25,000 distinct CDR3 sequences, more than 8% of them present only once. The specimen was blood, either unsorted or a sorted T cell fraction (not recorded which). The receptors come from a human donor who was either an allogeneic HSCT recipient or a stem cell or donor lymphocyte infusion donor (not recorded which). It is not recorded whose cells these are; they may come from a transplant donor. The CDR3 runs from the conserved cysteine through the conserved F or W. The D gene is left open where the match is weak. Not all rows give a size; the values are once, few, many and, for expanded clones, a class.

>TRBJ1-2|.|.|TRBV20-1|14
TGCAGTGCTAACCCGGAGTCCCCTAACTATGGCTACACCTTC
CSANPESPNYGYTF
>TRBJ2-7|many|.|TRBV11-2|14
TGTGCCAGCAGCTTTGCGGGACACTTCTACGAGCAGTACTTC
CASSFAGHFYEQYF
>TRBJ2-5|few|.|TRBV5-1|15
TGCGCCAGCAGCAGGACCGGGACCGGAGAAGAGACCCAGTACTTC
CASSRTGTGEETQYF
>TRBJ2-7|few|.|TRBV18|12
TGTGCCAGCTCACCAGCAGGCCCCGAGCAGTACTTC
CASSPAGPEQYF
>TRBJ2-3|few|TRBD2|TRBV27|14
TGTGCCAGCAGTATGGGACTAGCGGGTTATACGCAGTATTTT
CASSMGLAGYTQYF
>TRBJ1-2|.|TRBD1|TRBV4-2|17
TGTGCCAGCAGCCAAGTTACCGGGACAGGGGAATTTGGTGGCTACACCTTC
CASSQVTGTGEFGGYTF
>TRBJ2-5|.|TRBD2|TRBV19|17
TGTGCCAGTAGTATTCAAGCTAGCGGGGGGCTGGAGGAGACCCAGTACTTC
CASSIQASGGLEETQYF
>TRBJ2-1|few|.|TRBV20-1|14
TGCAGTGCTACCGCTAGTCCGTACGCCAATGAGCAGTTCTTC
CSATASPYANEQFF
>TRBJ2-7|.|.|TRBV11-2|14
TGTGCCAGCAGCCCCCAGGTGGGCTCCTACGAGCAGTACTTC
CASSPQVGSYEQYF
>TRBJ1-6|.|TRBD1|TRBV20-1|15
TGCAGTGCTAGGCGTCGGACAGGGAATAATTCACCCCTCCACTTT
CSARRRTGNNSPLHF
>TRBJ2-5|few|.|TRBV7-3|15
TGTGCCAGCAGCTCCGGACTACAAAGGGGAGAGACCCAGTACTTC
CASSSGLQRGETQYF
>TRBJ2-2|many|.|TRBV2|13
TGTGCCAGCGGCGGGACACCCACCGGGGAGCTGTTTTTT
CASGGTPTGELFF
>TRBJ1-1|many|TRBD1|TRBV7-9|16
TGTGCCAGCAGCGAAGGGACAGGGGCTTTGAACACTGAAGCTTTCTTT
CASSEGTGALNTEAFF
>TRBJ2-1|.|TRBD1|TRBV9|17
TGTGCCAGCAGCGTAGTAGCAGGGGGCAGCTCCTACAATGAGCAGTTCTTC
CASSVVAGGSSYNEQFF
>TRBJ2-1|.|.|TRBV5-6|16
TGTGCCAGCAGCTTGTGTCTGGGATTCTCCTACAATGAGCAGTTCTTC
CASSLCLGFSYNEQFF
>TRBJ2-5|many|.|TRBV28|13
TGTGCCAGCGGAAACAGGGCCCTCGGTTCCCAGTACTTC
CASGNRALGSQYF
>TRBJ1-5|many|.|TRBV9|17
TGTGCCAGCAGCGTAGTGGCCCTTCCACATAGCAATCAGCCCCAGCATTTT
CASSVVALPHSNQPQHF
>TRBJ2-5|few|.|TRBV11-3|17
TGTGCCAGCAGCCAACAGGGAAGGGGGAGTTTAGTAGAGACCCAGTACTTC
CASSQQGRGSLVETQYF